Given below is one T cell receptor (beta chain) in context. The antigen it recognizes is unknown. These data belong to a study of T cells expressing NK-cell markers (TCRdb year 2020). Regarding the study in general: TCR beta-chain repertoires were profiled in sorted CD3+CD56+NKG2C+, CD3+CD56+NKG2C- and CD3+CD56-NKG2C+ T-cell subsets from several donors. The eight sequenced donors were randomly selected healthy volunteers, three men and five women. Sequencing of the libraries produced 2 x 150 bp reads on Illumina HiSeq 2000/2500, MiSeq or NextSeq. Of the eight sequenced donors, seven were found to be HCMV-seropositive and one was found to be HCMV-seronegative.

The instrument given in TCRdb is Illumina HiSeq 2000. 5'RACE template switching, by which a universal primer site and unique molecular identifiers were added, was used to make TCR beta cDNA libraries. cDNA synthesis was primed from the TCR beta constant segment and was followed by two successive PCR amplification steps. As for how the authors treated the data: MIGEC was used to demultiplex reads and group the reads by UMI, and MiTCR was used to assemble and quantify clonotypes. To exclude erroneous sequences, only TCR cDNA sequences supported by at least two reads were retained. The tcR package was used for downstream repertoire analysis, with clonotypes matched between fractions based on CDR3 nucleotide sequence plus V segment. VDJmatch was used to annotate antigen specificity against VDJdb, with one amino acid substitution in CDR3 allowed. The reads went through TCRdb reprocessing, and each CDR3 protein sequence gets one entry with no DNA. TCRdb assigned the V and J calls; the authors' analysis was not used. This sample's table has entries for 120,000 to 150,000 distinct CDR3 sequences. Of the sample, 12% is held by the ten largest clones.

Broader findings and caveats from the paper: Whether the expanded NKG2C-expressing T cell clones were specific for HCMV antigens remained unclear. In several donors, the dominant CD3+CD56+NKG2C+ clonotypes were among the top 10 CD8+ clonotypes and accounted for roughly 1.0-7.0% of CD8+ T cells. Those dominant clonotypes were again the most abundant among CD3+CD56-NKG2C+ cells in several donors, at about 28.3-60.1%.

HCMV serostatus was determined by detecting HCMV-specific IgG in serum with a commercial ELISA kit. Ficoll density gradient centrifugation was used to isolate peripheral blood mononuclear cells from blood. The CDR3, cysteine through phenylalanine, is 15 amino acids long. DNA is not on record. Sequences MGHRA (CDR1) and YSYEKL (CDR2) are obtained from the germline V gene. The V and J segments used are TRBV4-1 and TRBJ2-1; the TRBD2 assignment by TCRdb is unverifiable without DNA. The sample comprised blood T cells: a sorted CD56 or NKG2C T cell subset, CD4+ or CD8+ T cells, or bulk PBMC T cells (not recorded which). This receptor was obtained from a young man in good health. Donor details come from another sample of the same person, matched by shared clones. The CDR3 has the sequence CASSQVEGGRNEQFF.